Given below is one TCR beta chain in context. At one end the junction does not follow the germline gene, possibly because of a read error. Germline values: CDR1 SQVTM, CDR2 ANQGSEA. The CDR3 consists of 12 residues. Both TCR beta VDJ combination and CDR3 sequence profiling were carried out. Genomic DNA was the template for this profiling. TCRdb passed the reads through MiXCR, listing each CDR3 protein once. The sample carries 150,000 to 200,000 distinct CDR3 sequences, approximately 50% recorded once. These data belong to a study of CD8+CD57+ T cells in acquired aplastic anemia. Before being chosen for sequencing, patients had shown CD8+CD57+ cell expansion by flow cytometry.

The clonotype comes from a human donor with aplastic anemia. The rearrangement joins TRBV29-1 to TRBJ2-3; TRBD1 might be the D (6 bases). Sequenced material: sorted CD4+, CD8+, or CD8+CD57+ T cells (not recorded which) from PBMCs. The CDR3 here is CSVDRGTGTQYF. CDR3 in DNA: TGCAGCGTTGACAGGGGCACAGGTACGCAGTATTTT.